The next 3 T cell receptor beta chains were all read from a single sample in a study of blood T cell repertoires in COVID-19. Some clones are missing from TCRdb's copy, which holds only in-frame ones; the method was immunoSEQ multiplex PCR. This table has 350,000 or so clones, 70% to 90% appearing once. What was sequenced was PBMCs or T cells enriched from blood (not recorded which). The receptors come from a woman between 40 and 55 years old with acute COVID-19.

V usage is TRBV9 and J usage is TRBJ1-1; D is perhaps TRBD1 (5 bases). The CDR3 extends over 13 amino acids. The ends were cut back, 4 bases at V and 1 base at J, with 8 bases in the middle. The germline gives CDR1 SGDLS, CDR2 YYNGEE. CDR3 loop: CASSRQGNTEAFF. CDR3 DNA sequence: TGTGCCAGCAGCCGCCAGGGGAACACTGAAGCTTTCTTT. The full variable domain, completed using reference TRBV9 and TRBJ1-1, is DSGVTQTPKHLITATGQRVTLRCSPRSGDLSVYWYQQSLDQGLQFLIQYYNGEERAKGNILERFSAQQFPDLHSELNLSSLELGDSALYFCASSRQGNTEAFFGQGTRLTVV.

This clone was seen more than once but under ten times. This sequence joins TRBV6-2 or TRBV6-3 and TRBJ1-1, with D unresolved. Trimming pared 2 bases from V and 6 bases from J, leaving 4 bases between. CDR1 MNHEY and CDR2 SVGEGT come from the germline V gene. The CDR3 is made up of 11 amino acids. The CDR3 loop reads CASSYLAEAFF. The CDR3 DNA reads TGTGCCAGCAGTTACCTCGCTGAAGCTTTCTTT.

The chain couples TRBV27 to TRBJ1-2; 11 bases map to TRBD1. V trimming: 4 bases; J trimming: 3 bases; junction bases outside the gene matches: 1. Germline CDR1 is MNHEY and CDR2 is SMNVEV (reference sequence). The CDR3 is 14 residues long. CDR3 sequence (DNA): TGTGCCAGCAGTTGGACAGGGGGCGACTATGGCTACACCTTC. Translating it yields CASSWTGGDYGYTF.